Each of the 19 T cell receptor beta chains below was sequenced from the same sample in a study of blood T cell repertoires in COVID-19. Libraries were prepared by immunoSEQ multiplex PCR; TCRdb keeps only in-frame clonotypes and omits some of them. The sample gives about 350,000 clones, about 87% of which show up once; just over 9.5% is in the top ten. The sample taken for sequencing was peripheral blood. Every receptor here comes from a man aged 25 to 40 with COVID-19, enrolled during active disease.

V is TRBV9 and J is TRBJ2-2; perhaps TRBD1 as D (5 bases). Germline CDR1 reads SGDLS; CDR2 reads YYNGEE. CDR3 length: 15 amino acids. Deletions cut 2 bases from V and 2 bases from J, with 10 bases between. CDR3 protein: CASSVIDSNTGELFF. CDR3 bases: TGTGCCAGCAGCGTCATCGACAGCAACACCGGGGAGCTGTTTTTT.

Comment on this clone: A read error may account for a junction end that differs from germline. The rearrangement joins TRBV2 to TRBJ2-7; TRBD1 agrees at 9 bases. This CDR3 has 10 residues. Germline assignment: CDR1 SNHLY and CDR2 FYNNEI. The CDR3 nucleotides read TGTGCCAGCAGGGGGGACAGGGTGAACTTC. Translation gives CASRGDRVNF.

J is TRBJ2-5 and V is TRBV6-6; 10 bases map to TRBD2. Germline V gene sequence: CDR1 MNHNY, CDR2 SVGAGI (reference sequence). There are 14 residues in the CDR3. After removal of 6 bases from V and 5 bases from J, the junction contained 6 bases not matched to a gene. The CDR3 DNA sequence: TGTGCCAGCAGCCCTAGCGGGGGCGGGGAGACCCAGTACTTC. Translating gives CASSPSGGGETQYF.

CDR3 protein: CAIGKAGAYEQYF. In DNA form, the CDR3 reads TGTGCCATCGGTAAAGCGGGAGCCTACGAGCAGTACTTC. The rearrangement links TRBV10-3 to TRBJ2-7, with 8 bases lining up with TRBD2. V was clipped by 8 bases and J by 2 bases; unmatched bases: 5. CDR1 and CDR2 (germline): ENHRY, SYGVKD. The CDR3 covers 13 residues.

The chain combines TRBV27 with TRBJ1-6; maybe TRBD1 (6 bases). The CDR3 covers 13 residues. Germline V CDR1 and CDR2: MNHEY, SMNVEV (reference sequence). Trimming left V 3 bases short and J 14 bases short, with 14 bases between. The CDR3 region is CASSFQDRYTLHF. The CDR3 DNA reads TGTGCCAGCAGTTTCCAAGACAGGTATACCCTCCACTTT.

CDR3 in DNA: TGTGCCAGCGCCCCGGGTCCAATACCGGGACAGGGCGAGAACACTGAAGCTTTCTTT. It encodes CASAPGPIPGQGENTEAFF. The chain uses TRBV4-2 and TRBJ1-1, with 9 bases lining up with TRBD1. The V gene end was trimmed by 8 bases and the J gene end by 1 base; junction bases not matched to a gene: 20. Germline CDR1 is LGHNA and CDR2 is YNFKEQ. This CDR3 region has 19 residues.

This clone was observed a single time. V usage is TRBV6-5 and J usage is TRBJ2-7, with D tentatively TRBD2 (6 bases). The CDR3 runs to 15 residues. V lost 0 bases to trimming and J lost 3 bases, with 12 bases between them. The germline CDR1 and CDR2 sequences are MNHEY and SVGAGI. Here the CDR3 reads CASSYSGTAGYEQYF. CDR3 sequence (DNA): TGTGCCAGCAGTTACTCGGGGACTGCTGGCTACGAGCAGTACTTC.

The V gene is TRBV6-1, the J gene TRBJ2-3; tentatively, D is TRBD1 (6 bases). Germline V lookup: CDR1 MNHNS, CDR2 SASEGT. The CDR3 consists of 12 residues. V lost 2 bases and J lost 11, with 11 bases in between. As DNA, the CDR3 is TGTGCCAGCAGTGAATCAGGGGATTGGCAGTATTTT. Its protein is CASSESGDWQYF.

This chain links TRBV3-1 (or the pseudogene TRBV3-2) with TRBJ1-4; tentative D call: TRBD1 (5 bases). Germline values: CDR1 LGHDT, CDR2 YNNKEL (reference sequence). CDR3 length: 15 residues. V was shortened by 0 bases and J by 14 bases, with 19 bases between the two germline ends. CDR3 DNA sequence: TGTGCCAGCAGCCAAGAGAAGGGGTGGAGGGCAGGGCTGTTTTTT. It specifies CASSQEKGWRAGLFF.

CDR3 residues: CASSPVRTTADTQYF. Written as DNA, the CDR3 is TGTGCCAGCAGCCCAGTCCGGACTACGGCAGATACGCAGTATTTT. The rearrangement uses TRBV5-5 and TRBJ2-3; D is perhaps TRBD2 (6 bases). The CDR3 length is 15 residues. Trimming took off 4 bases at V and 4 bases at J, with 16 bases between the two ends. Germline CDR1 is SGHKS and CDR2 is YYEKEE (reference sequence).

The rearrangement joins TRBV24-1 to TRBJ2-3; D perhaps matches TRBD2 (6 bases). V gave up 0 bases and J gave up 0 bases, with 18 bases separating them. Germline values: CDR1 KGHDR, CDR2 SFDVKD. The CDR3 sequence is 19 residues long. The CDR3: CATSDLGDSNYPSTDTQYF. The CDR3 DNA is TGTGCCACCAGTGATTTGGGGGACTCCAACTACCCTAGCACAGATACGCAGTATTTT.

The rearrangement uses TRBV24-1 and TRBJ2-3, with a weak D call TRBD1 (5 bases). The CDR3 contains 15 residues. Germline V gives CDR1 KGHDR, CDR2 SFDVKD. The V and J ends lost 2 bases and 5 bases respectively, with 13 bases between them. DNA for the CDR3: TGTGCCACCAGTGATTCTCCAGGGAACAGAGATACGCAGTATTTT. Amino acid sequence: CATSDSPGNRDTQYF.

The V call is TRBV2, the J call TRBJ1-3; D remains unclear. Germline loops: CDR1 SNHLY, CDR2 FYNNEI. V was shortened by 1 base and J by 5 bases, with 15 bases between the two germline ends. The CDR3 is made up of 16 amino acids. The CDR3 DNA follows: TGTGCCAGCAGTGAAGGTCTTCAGGCCCGCAGAAACACCATATATTTT. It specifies CASSEGLQARRNTIYF.

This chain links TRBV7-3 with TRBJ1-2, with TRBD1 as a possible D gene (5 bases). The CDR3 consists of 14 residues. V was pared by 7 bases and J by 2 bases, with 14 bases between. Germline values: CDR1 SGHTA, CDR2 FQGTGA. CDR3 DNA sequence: TGTGCCAGCACCCCGGGGGGACTCAACTATGGCTACACCTTC. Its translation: CASTPGGLNYGYTF.

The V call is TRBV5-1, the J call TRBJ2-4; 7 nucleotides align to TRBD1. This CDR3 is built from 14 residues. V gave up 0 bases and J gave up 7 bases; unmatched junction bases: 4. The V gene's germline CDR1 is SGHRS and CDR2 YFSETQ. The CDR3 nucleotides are TGCGCCAGCAGCTTGGTTGAGGGGGCTAACATTCAGTACTTC. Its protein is CASSLVEGANIQYF.

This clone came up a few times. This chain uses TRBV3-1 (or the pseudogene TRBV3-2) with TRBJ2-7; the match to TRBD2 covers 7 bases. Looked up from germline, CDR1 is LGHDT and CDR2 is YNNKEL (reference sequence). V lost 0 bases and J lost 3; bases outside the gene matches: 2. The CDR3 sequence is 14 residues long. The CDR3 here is CASSQDGGSYEQYF. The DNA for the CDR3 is TGTGCCAGCAGCCAAGATGGCGGGAGCTACGAGCAGTACTTC.

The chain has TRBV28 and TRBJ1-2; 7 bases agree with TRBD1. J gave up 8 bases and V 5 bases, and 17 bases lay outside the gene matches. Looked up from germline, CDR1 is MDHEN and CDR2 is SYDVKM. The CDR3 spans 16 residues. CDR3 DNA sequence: TGTGCCAGCAGTGCCGCCAGAGGGGGCTTGATACTCGGCTACACCTTC. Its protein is CASSAARGGLILGYTF.

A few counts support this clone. The CDR3 nucleotides read TGTGCCAGCAGCGTAGTGGACAACTCCTACGAGCAGTACTTC. Translation: CASSVVDNSYEQYF. This rearrangement joins TRBV9 to TRBJ2-7; D might be TRBD1 (5 bases). The CDR3 runs 14 residues. V lost 0 bases and J lost 0, with 7 bases in between. Germline CDR1 and CDR2: SGDLS and YYNGEE.

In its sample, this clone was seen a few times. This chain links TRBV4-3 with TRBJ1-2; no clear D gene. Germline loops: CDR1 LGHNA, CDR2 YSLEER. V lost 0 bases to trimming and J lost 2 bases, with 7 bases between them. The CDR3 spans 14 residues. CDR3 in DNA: TGCGCCAGCAGCCAAGAGGCCAGGAACTATGGCTACACCTTC. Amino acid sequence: CASSQEARNYGYTF.